These 20 T cell receptor beta chains share one sample of origin, sequenced in a study of CD8 T cells in ankylosing spondylitis. The antigens of these receptors remain unknown. Notes on the study in general: A TCR beta motif made of about 8 highly homologous variants seemed typical of ankylosing spondylitis blood.

TCRdb re-called the 5' RACE reads with MiXCR, one entry per CDR3 protein. The sample holds a few hundred thousand distinct CDR3 sequences; approximately 8.2% are singletons and the top ten take more than 14%. Input material: blood, either unsorted or a sorted T cell fraction (not recorded which). These receptors came from a male donor with ankylosing spondylitis.

This rearrangement joins TRBV25-1 to TRBJ1-1; perhaps TRBD1 as D (5 bases). The V and J ends lost 4 bases and 4 bases respectively, with 16 bases between them. CDR1 is MGHDK and CDR2 is SYGVNS in the germline V gene. This CDR3 is built from 15 residues. The CDR3 reads CASSGPGSLITEAFF. The DNA of the CDR3 is TGTGCCAGCAGTGGCCCAGGGTCCCTAATCACTGAAGCTTTCTTT.

The V call is TRBV12-3 or TRBV12-4, the J call TRBJ2-5; 8 nucleotides line up with TRBD1. Trimming cost V 1 base and J 1 base; bases outside gene matches: 5. The CDR3 length is 16 residues. The DNA of the CDR3 is TGTGCCAGCAGTTTAGGCAGGGGGCACCCCCAAGAGACCCAGTACTTC. This codes for CASSLGRGHPQETQYF.

This clonotype has only a few counts. This chain joins TRBV4-2 and TRBJ2-3, with TRBD2 matching over 11 bases. Germline CDR1 and CDR2: LGHNA and YNFKEQ. The CDR3 sequence is 22 residues long. The J segment lost 0 bases and the V segment lost 0 bases, leaving 17 bases of the junction unmatched. CDR3 nucleotides: TGTGCCAGCAGCCAAGAGGTGTACAAAGTGGGACTAGCGGTAACTAGCACAGATACGCAGTATTTT. Encoded protein: CASSQEVYKVGLAVTSTDTQYF.

In its sample, this clonotype was seen a few times. CDR3 sequence (DNA): TGTGCCAGCGGGGGACTAGCGGGTGGAGAAGAGACCCAGTACTTC. Its protein product is CASGGLAGGEETQYF. The chain has TRBV2 and TRBJ2-5; 12 bases map to TRBD2. Trimming took 8 bases from V and 3 from J; bases not matched to a gene: 7. The CDR3 runs 15 residues. Germline V lookup: CDR1 SNHLY, CDR2 FYNNEI.

This clonotype was detected ten times or more. The gene calls are TRBV3-1 and TRBJ1-2; weak D call: TRBD1 (5 bases). This CDR3 has 13 residues. Looked up from germline, CDR1 is LGHDT and CDR2 is YNNKEL (reference sequence). With 4 bases removed from V and 14 bases from J, the gap between germline ends came to 20 bases. As DNA, the CDR3 is TGTGCCAGCAGCCCCGGGGCCGAGAGGGCGGCTACCTTC. Its translation is CASSPGAERAATF. Based on the CDR3 plus reference TRBV3-1 and TRBJ1-2, the full variable domain is DTAVSQTPKYLVTQMGNDKSIKCEQNLGHDTMYWYKQDSKKFLKIMFSYNNKELIINETVPNRFSPKSPDKAHLNLHINSLELGDSAVYFCASSPGAERAATFGSGTRLTVV.

This clonotype came up a few times. V gene TRBV5-1 combines with J gene TRBJ1-2; the match to TRBD1 covers 8 bases. The CDR3 length is 16 residues. Per the germline V gene, CDR1 is SGHRS and CDR2 is YFSETQ. V lost 2 bases, J lost 8 bases, and 14 bases stayed unmatched. The CDR3 protein is CASSLAVRGQGSGYTF. The CDR3 DNA reads TGCGCCAGCAGCTTAGCAGTCCGAGGACAGGGAAGCGGCTACACCTTC.

This clonotype was seen ten or more times. This chain uses TRBV5-5 with TRBJ2-1; D may match TRBD1 or TRBD2 (6 bases each). Germline V lookup: CDR1 SGHKS, CDR2 YYEKEE (reference sequence). This CDR3 is built from 16 residues. Trimming took 4 bases from V and 6 from J, leaving 20 bases between them. The CDR3 sequence: CASSGAGVTRSNEQFF. The CDR3 DNA sequence: TGTGCCAGCAGCGGAGCAGGGGTGACTAGGTCCAATGAGCAGTTCTTC.

Here the CDR3 DNA reads TGTGCCAGCAGCCAATATACTAGCGGGAGGTATGAGCAGTTCTTC. Encoded protein: CASSQYTSGRYEQFF. The V gene is TRBV3-1, the J gene TRBJ2-1, with 12 bases matching TRBD2. V shed 2 bases and J 8 bases; nucleotides not matched to a gene: 4. Germline values: CDR1 LGHDT, CDR2 YNNKEL (reference sequence). The CDR3 runs 15 residues.

The chain couples TRBV7-3 to TRBJ1-1, with TRBD1 matching over 7 bases. The junction had 4 bases not matched to a gene; V was cut back by 4 bases and J by 5 bases. The CDR3 length is 13 residues. The germline V gene has CDR1 SGHTA and CDR2 FQGTGA. In DNA, the CDR3 is TGTGCCAGCAGCTCAACGGACAGGACTGAAGCTTTCTTT. It encodes CASSSTDRTEAFF. Supplemented by reference TRBV7-3 and TRBJ1-1, the full variable domain reads GAGVSQTPSNKVTEKGKYVELRCDPISGHTALYWYRQSLGQGPEFLIYFQGTGAADDSGLPNDRFFAVRPEGSVSTLKIQRTERGDSAVYLCASSSTDRTEAFFGQGTRLTVV.

This clonotype was detected ten times or more. The chain joins TRBV20-1 to TRBJ2-1; TRBD1 or TRBD2 may be the D gene (5 bases each). Trimming cost V 3 bases and J 8 bases, with 23 bases left between them. The CDR3 has 16 residues. The germline V gene encodes CDR1 DFQATT and CDR2 SNEGSKA (reference sequence). CDR3 bases: TGCAGTGCTAGGCGTGGGTGGGACCCGGATAGCGATGAGCAGTTCTTC. Protein sequence: CSARRGWDPDSDEQFF.

This clonotype occurred many times. The rearrangement joins TRBV4-3 to TRBJ2-7; D is uncertain. Between the trimmed V and J ends, which lost 0 bases and 0 bases, there was a span of 9 bases. CDR3 length: 15 amino acids. Germline assignment: CDR1 LGHNA and CDR2 YSLEER. CDR3 region: CASSQEASSSYEQYF. CDR3 nucleotide sequence: TGCGCCAGCAGCCAAGAAGCGAGCAGCTCCTACGAGCAGTACTTC.

This clonotype was counted a few times. The CDR3 bases are TGTGCCAGCAGTTGGAGGGGGACGGGAGTCTCCTCCTACAATGAGCAGTTCTTC. The encoded protein is CASSWRGTGVSSYNEQFF. The rearrangement uses TRBV6-5 and TRBJ2-1, with D perhaps being TRBD1 or TRBD2 (6 bases each). Germline CDR1 and CDR2: MNHEY and SVGAGI. The length of the CDR3 is 18 residues. V lost 4 bases, J lost 0 bases, and 19 bases lay in between.

In this sample, this clonotype turned up a few times. The chain couples TRBV7-8 to TRBJ2-5, with 9 bases identical to TRBD1. CDR3 length: 13 amino acids. V trimming: 5 bases; J trimming: 6 bases; junction bases outside the gene matches: 4. Germline values: CDR1 SGHVS, CDR2 FQNEAQ. The CDR3 reads CASSLTGGQTQYF. CDR3 nucleotide sequence: TGTGCCAGCAGCCTCACAGGGGGCCAGACCCAGTACTTC. The full variable domain, with the rest looked up from reference TRBV7-8 and TRBJ2-5, is GAGVSQSPRYKVAKRGQDVALRCDPISGHVSLFWYQQALGQGPEFLTYFQNEAQLDKSGLPSDRFFAERPEGSVSTLKIQRTQQEDSAVYLCASSLTGGQTQYFGPGTRLLVL.

V is TRBV7-8 and J is TRBJ2-2, with TRBD2 matching 11 bases. This CDR3 contains 15 residues. V trimming: 10 bases; J trimming: 5 bases; junction bases outside the gene matches: 9. Germline-derived CDR1 and CDR2 are SGHVS and FQNEAQ. Written as DNA, the CDR3 is TGTGCCACCCGAGTAGCGGGAGGGAATACCGGGGAGCTGTTTTTT. This codes for CATRVAGGNTGELFF.

This clonotype turned up a few times. The chain couples TRBV6-1 to TRBJ2-7, with D perhaps TRBD2 (5 bases). V was clipped by 0 bases and J by 6 bases, with 9 bases between them. The CDR3 spans 13 residues. The germline gives CDR1 MNHNS, CDR2 SASEGT. CDR3: CASSEARAAEQYF. The CDR3 region has the DNA TGTGCCAGCAGTGAAGCGCGGGCAGCCGAGCAGTACTTC.

This clonotype was recorded a few times. This sequence joins TRBV5-1 and TRBJ2-7; TRBD1 matches 11 bases. Trimming took 4 bases from V and 0 from J; bases not matched to a gene: 3. The CDR3 has 15 residues. Germline CDR1 reads SGHRS; CDR2 reads YFSETQ. CDR3 nucleotide sequence: TGCGCCAGCAGCGCAGGGACAGGGGGCTCCTACGAGCAGTACTTC. This codes for CASSAGTGGSYEQYF.

Ten or more counts support this clonotype. The V call is TRBV7-2, the J call TRBJ2-7, with 7 bases aligning to TRBD1. The CDR3 contains 15 residues. The junction had 8 bases not matched to a gene; V was cut back by 1 base and J by 5 bases. Per germline, CDR1 SGHTA and CDR2 FQGNSA. In DNA, the CDR3 is TGTGCCAGCAGCTTAGGACAGGGAATTTGGAACGAGCAGTACTTC. It yields the protein CASSLGQGIWNEQYF. Combining the CDR3 with reference TRBV7-2 and TRBJ2-7 gives the whole variable domain GAGVSQSPSNKVTEKGKDVELRCDPISGHTALYWYRQSLGQGLEFLIYFQGNSAPDKSGLPSDRFSAERTGGSVSTLTIQRTQQEDSAVYLCASSLGQGIWNEQYFGPGTRLTVT.

The rearrangement joins TRBV20-1 to TRBJ1-6; 11 nucleotides agree with TRBD1. The CDR3 is 17 amino acids. With 0 bases clipped from V and 9 bases from J, the junction kept 10 bases outside the gene matches. Germline CDR1 and CDR2: DFQATT and SNEGSKA (reference sequence). CDR3 coding DNA: TGCAGTGCTAGAGATGTTATTGGGACAGGGGGATCTTCACCCCTCCACTTT. It translates to CSARDVIGTGGSSPLHF.

The chain employs TRBV5-1 and TRBJ2-1, with TRBD2 as a possible D gene (6 bases). The ends were cut back, 7 bases at V and 2 bases at J, with 10 bases in the middle. Germline values: CDR1 SGHRS, CDR2 YFSETQ. The CDR3 is 13 residues long. The CDR3 is CASGGEAYNEQFF. CDR3 in DNA: TGCGCCAGCGGTGGGGAGGCCTACAATGAGCAGTTCTTC.

This clonotype turned up a few times. The chain combines TRBV7-8 with TRBJ1-5, with 7 bases matching TRBD1. The CDR3 extends over 14 amino acids. Germline CDR1 is SGHVS and CDR2 is FQNEAQ. Germline trimming cut 5 bases from V and 5 bases from J; bases unmatched to any gene: 6. The CDR3 spells CASSQPGQYQPQHF. In DNA form, the CDR3 reads TGTGCCAGCAGCCAACCGGGACAGTATCAGCCCCAGCATTTT.